The source of this T cell receptor (beta chain) is a study of cytomegalovirus exposure and HLA in healthy donors. The V end was cut by 5 bases, the J end by 3 bases, with 8 bases between. Germline V lookup: CDR1 MNHNY, CDR2 SVGAGI (reference sequence). CDR3 length: 13 residues. Produced via immunoSEQ multiplex PCR; TCRdb's table is partial and in-frame only. The sample lists about 360,000 clones, just over 85% seen once, with around 0.8% in the top ten. The rearrangement joins TRBV6-6 to TRBJ1-5; the D is unclear. The clonotype originates from a woman in her late teens or twenties in good health and CMV-seronegative. The sample was PBMCs. This chain's CDR3 is CASSRSLNQPQHF. CDR3 DNA sequence: TGTGCCAGCAGTCGTAGTCTCAATCAGCCCCAGCATTTT.